These 27 T cell receptor beta chains originate from one sample sequenced in a study of spatial heterogeneity in lung cancer. TCRdb called the 5' RACE reads again in MiXCR, with one record for every CDR3 protein. The sample contains 2,000 to 2,500 distinct CDR3 sequences, about 19% of which appear only once. Described time point: sample taken at primary tumor resection. The study sequenced unsorted whole RNA from tumor, nontumor lung or frozen PBMC. The sequencing used PBMCs, collected at surgery. The receptors derive from a male donor with early-stage non-small cell lung cancer.

The chain joins TRBV2 to TRBJ1-4; 7 bases agree with TRBD1. Germline trimming cut 7 bases from V and 5 bases from J; bases unmatched to any gene: 4. The CDR3 contains 13 residues. The germline V gene encodes CDR1 SNHLY and CDR2 FYNNEI. The CDR3, as DNA: TGTGCCAGCACGGCAGGGGGGAATGAAAAACTGTTTTTT. Its protein is CASTAGGNEKLFF.

This clonotype was seen repeatedly, ten times or more. Compared with germline, one end of the junction differs, possibly owing to a read error. V usage is TRBV27 and J usage is TRBJ2-1; maybe TRBD1 (6 bases). The CDR3 extends over 13 amino acids. Germline values: CDR1 MNHEY, CDR2 SMNVEV (reference sequence). CDR3 loop: CASSPGQYNEQSF. CDR3 nucleotide sequence: TGTGCCAGCAGTCCCGGACAGTACAATGAGCAGTCCTTC.

In this sample, this clonotype is medium-sized. The chain carries TRBV7-2 and TRBJ1-5; TRBD1 aligns across 8 bases. The CDR3 is 13 amino acids. CDR1 SGHTA and CDR2 FQGNSA come from the germline V gene. V gave up 5 bases and J gave up 5 bases; unmatched junction bases: 2. CDR3 sequence: CASSQQGDQPQHF. The DNA for the CDR3 is TGTGCCAGCAGCCAACAGGGGGATCAGCCCCAGCATTTT. The full variable domain, in which reference TRBV7-2 and TRBJ1-5 provide the parts outside the CDR3, is GAGVSQSPSNKVTEKGKDVELRCDPISGHTALYWYRQSLGQGLEFLIYFQGNSAPDKSGLPSDRFSAERTGGSVSTLTIQRTQQEDSAVYLCASSQQGDQPQHFGDGTRLSIL.

This clonotype is classed as medium-sized. The chain's CDR3 is CSAREWTGRNTGELFF. For the CDR3, the DNA is TGCAGTGCTAGAGAGTGGACAGGGAGGAACACCGGGGAGCTGTTTTTT. The chain employs TRBV20-1 and TRBJ2-2; TRBD1 matches 8 bases. V gave up 0 bases and J gave up 1 base; unmatched junction bases: 4. The CDR3 covers 16 residues. Per germline, CDR1 DFQATT and CDR2 SNEGSKA (reference sequence).

In this sample, this clonotype is medium-sized. The chain joins TRBV20-1 to TRBJ2-5; D may be TRBD2 (5 bases). Trimming pared 6 bases from V and 3 bases from J, leaving 17 bases between. Germline assignment: CDR1 DFQATT and CDR2 SNEGSKA (reference sequence). The CDR3 has 14 amino acids. The CDR3 is CSAPAKRMKETQYF. CDR3 coding DNA: TGCAGTGCCCCAGCTAAGCGGATGAAAGAGACCCAGTACTTC.

This clonotype is categorized as large. J is TRBJ2-1 and V is TRBV21-1; no DNA check was done on the table's D call, TRBD2. TRBV21-1 is assigned pseudogene status. The CDR3 is 19 amino acids. In nucleotides, the CDR3 is TGTGCCAGCAGCAAACGGCCAAACCACCCTAGCGGGAGGGCTGATGAGCAGTTCTTC. As protein: CASSKRPNHPSGRADEQFF.

This clonotype was counted at least ten times. The chain links TRBV9 to TRBJ2-7; D unclear. This CDR3 is built from 14 residues. From germline, CDR1 is SGDLS and CDR2 YYNGEE. Trimming removed 0 bases at V and 5 bases at J, with 12 bases between. The CDR3 protein is CASSVGPLGHEQYF. The CDR3 DNA reads as TGTGCCAGCAGCGTAGGGCCCCTTGGCCACGAGCAGTACTTC.

This clonotype ranks as medium-sized. The V and J genes are TRBV28 and TRBJ2-5; no firm D call. The CDR3 has 12 residues. Germline CDR1 is MDHEN and CDR2 is SYDVKM. V was cut by 2 bases and J by 4 bases, with 5 bases left in between. Here the CDR3 reads CASSLNRETQYF. The CDR3 DNA reads TGTGCCAGCAGTTTAAACCGAGAGACCCAGTACTTC. The variable domain in full, with the rest retrieved from reference TRBV28 and TRBJ2-5, is DVKVTQSSRYLVKRTGEKVFLECVQDMDHENMFWYRQDPGLGLRLIYFSYDVKMKEKGDIPEGYSVSREKKERFSLILESASTNQTSMYLCASSLNRETQYFGPGTRLLVL.

This clonotype ranks as medium-sized. The chain uses TRBV10-3 and TRBJ2-7, with no clear D. The CDR3 has 13 residues. Looked up from germline, CDR1 is ENHRY and CDR2 is SYGVKD. V lost 6 bases and J 5 bases, leaving 14 bases between the germline ends. CDR3 residues: CAISEDDANEQYF. The CDR3 DNA sequence: TGTGCCATCAGCGAGGATGACGCGAACGAGCAGTACTTC.

This clonotype came up a few times. The chain carries TRBV5-4 and TRBJ2-1; no clear D gene. The V and J ends lost 0 bases and 8 bases respectively, with 9 bases between them. CDR3 size: 13 residues. Germline loops: CDR1 SGHNT, CDR2 YYREEE (reference sequence). CDR3 nucleotide sequence: TGTGCCAGCAGCTTGGCGGGTAAAGATGAGCAGTTCTTC. Its protein is CASSLAGKDEQFF. Full variable domain (outside the CDR3, taken from reference TRBV5-4 and TRBJ2-1): ETGVTQSPTHLIKTRGQQVTLRCSSQSGHNTVSWYQQALGQGPQFIFQYYREEENGRGNFPPRFSGLQFPNYSSELNVNALELDDSALYLCASSLAGKDEQFFGPGTRLTVL.

In DNA, the CDR3 is TGTGCCAGCAGCTTAATGGGACAGTCAGACGAGCAGTACTTC. It yields the protein CASSLMGQSDEQYF. The chain recombines TRBV11-2 with TRBJ2-7, with TRBD1 matching over 7 bases. CDR1 SGHAT and CDR2 FQNNGV come from the germline V gene. The J segment lost 5 bases and the V segment lost 2 bases, leaving 6 bases of the junction unmatched. This CDR3 is built from 14 residues. Variable domain in full (rest from reference TRBV11-2 and TRBJ2-7): EAGVAQSPRYKIIEKRQSVAFWCNPISGHATLYWYQQILGQGPKLLIQFQNNGVVDDSQLPKDRFSAERLKGVDSTLKIQPAKLEDSAVYLCASSLMGQSDEQYFGPGTRLTVT.

By sample share, this clonotype is medium-sized. The genes are TRBV7-3 and TRBJ2-1; either TRBD1 or TRBD2 may supply D (6 bases each). This CDR3 region has 15 residues. The germline gives CDR1 SGHTA, CDR2 FQGTGA. Trimming removed 2 bases from V and 3 bases from J, with 11 bases in between. The DNA of the CDR3 is TGTGCCAGCAGCTTAGCGGGACAAAGCTACAATGAGCAGTTCTTC. Residues: CASSLAGQSYNEQFF.

This clonotype was seen ten or more times. V usage is TRBV28 and J usage is TRBJ2-1; possible D gene TRBD2, 6 bases. Germline loops: CDR1 MDHEN, CDR2 SYDVKM. The CDR3 contains 14 residues. V was pared by 8 bases and J by 5 bases, with 16 bases between. The CDR3 DNA reads as TGTGCCAGCCGGCCTATGGCGGGACACAATGAGCAGTTCTTC. Translation: CASRPMAGHNEQFF.

In its sample, this clonotype is medium-sized (0.01 to 0.1%). This chain joins TRBV14 and TRBJ2-3; 9 nucleotides match TRBD2. The CDR3 sequence is 17 residues long. The V gene end was trimmed by 0 bases and the J gene end by 2 bases; junction bases not matched to a gene: 6. Germline assignment: CDR1 SGHDN and CDR2 FVKESK. In DNA form, the CDR3 reads TGTGCCAGCAGCCAAGAGCTAGCGGGGACTTTCACAGATACGCAGTATTTT. Translating it yields CASSQELAGTFTDTQYF.

By frequency in the sample, this clonotype is medium-sized. The chain combines TRBV19 with TRBJ2-7; 7 bases agree with TRBD1. The length of the CDR3 is 14 residues. J lost 4 bases, V lost 5 bases, and 8 bases had no gene match. Germline V gene data show CDR1 as LNHDA and CDR2 as SQIVND (reference sequence). CDR3 DNA sequence: TGTGCCAGTAGTCAGCCGGGACAGCTATACGAGCAGTACTTC. It specifies CASSQPGQLYEQYF. Combining the CDR3 with reference TRBV19 and TRBJ2-7 gives the whole variable domain DGGITQSPKYLFRKEGQNVTLSCEQNLNHDAMYWYRQDPGQGLRLIYYSQIVNDFQKGDIAEGYSVSREKKESFPLTVTSAQKNPTAFYLCASSQPGQLYEQYFGPGTRLTVT.

There are many counts of this clonotype. This chain connects TRBV5-6 to TRBJ2-4; no reliable D call. V was cut by 2 bases and J by 5 bases, with 8 bases left in between. The CDR3 sequence is 13 residues long. Germline CDR1 SGHDT, CDR2 YYEEEE. The CDR3 DNA sequence: TGTGCCAGCAGCTTTGCCCCCCAAAACATTCAGTACTTC. Protein: CASSFAPQNIQYF.

The chain carries TRBV5-6 and TRBJ2-7; possibly TRBD2 for D (5 bases). The CDR3 length is 15 residues. Per germline, CDR1 SGHDT and CDR2 YYEEEE. Trimming pared 0 bases from V and 1 base from J, leaving 11 bases between. In DNA, the CDR3 is TGTGCCAGCAGCTTGGTCCCCACGGGATCCTACGAGCAGTACTTC. This sequence encodes CASSLVPTGSYEQYF.

This clonotype is classed as medium-sized. The chain has TRBV27 and TRBJ2-4, with D possibly matching TRBD2 (6 bases). CDR1 MNHEY and CDR2 SMNVEV come from the germline V gene (reference sequence). The CDR3 runs to 15 residues. Trimming left V 6 bases short and J 8 bases short, with 20 bases between. The CDR3 DNA follows: TGTGCCAGCAGAGGTTTGGGGACGGGCGGGGACATTCAGTACTTC. This codes for CASRGLGTGGDIQYF.

By proportion, this clonotype is large. The chain combines TRBV14 with TRBJ1-1; D not resolved. Trimming cost V 1 base and J 13 bases, with 16 bases left between them. The CDR3 totals 13 residues. CDR1 SGHDN and CDR2 FVKESK come from the germline V gene. CDR3 coding DNA: TGTGCCAGCAGCCAAGTCAGTTTGGGGAAGCGTTTCTTT. Amino acid sequence: CASSQVSLGKRFF.

This clonotype is large. The V and J genes are TRBV7-9 and TRBJ2-1, with TRBD2 matching 12 bases. The germline V gene encodes CDR1 SEHNR and CDR2 FQNEAQ (reference sequence). V shed 6 bases and J 7 bases; nucleotides not matched to a gene: 7. This CDR3 has 15 residues. The CDR3 spells CASSDSLAGGNEQFF. CDR3 in DNA: TGTGCCAGCAGTGATTCCCTAGCGGGAGGGAATGAGCAGTTCTTC.

This clonotype is termed medium-sized. The chain recombines TRBV24-1 with TRBJ2-1, with TRBD2 matching 8 bases. Trimming removed 1 base from V and 4 bases from J; junction bases left unmatched: 14. Looked up from germline, CDR1 is KGHDR and CDR2 is SFDVKD. The CDR3 extends over 19 amino acids. The CDR3, as DNA: TGTGCCACCAGTGATTTTCGGTCGGGGGGGAGGGCCCCGTACAATGAGCAGTTCTTC. Its translation: CATSDFRSGGRAPYNEQFF.

This clonotype is deemed medium-sized. For the CDR3, the DNA is TGTGCCAGCAGCGGACATGGGGACAGCCGCAATCAGCCCCAGCATTTT. Protein sequence: CASSGHGDSRNQPQHF. The rearrangement links TRBV7-8 to TRBJ1-5; the match to TRBD1 covers 7 bases. The trim removed 5 bases at V and 2 bases at J, leaving 9 bases unmatched. The CDR3 is 16 residues long. Germline loops: CDR1 SGHVS, CDR2 FQNEAQ.

This clonotype was observed many times. The V gene is TRBV5-4, the J gene TRBJ2-2; D assignment may be TRBD1 or TRBD2 (5 bases each). Germline values: CDR1 SGHNT, CDR2 YYREEE (reference sequence). V was cut by 4 bases and J by 4 bases, with 8 bases left in between. This CDR3 region has 13 residues. Written as DNA, the CDR3 is TGTGCCAGCAGCGTGGGGGTCACCGGGGAGCTGTTTTTT. This gives the protein CASSVGVTGELFF.

This clonotype qualifies as large. The chain has TRBV7-9 and TRBJ2-7; D is uncertain. The V end was cut by 4 bases, the J end by 5 bases, with 15 bases between. CDR3 length: 14 residues. From germline, CDR1 is SEHNR and CDR2 FQNEAQ (reference sequence). CDR3 in DNA: TGTGCCAGCAGCTCCACCCCGGCGGTCCACGAGCAGTACTTC. Its protein is CASSSTPAVHEQYF.

The rearrangement links TRBV13 to TRBJ2-1, with 8 positions matching TRBD1. Germline V lookup: CDR1 PRHDT, CDR2 FYEKMQ (reference sequence). J lost 6 bases, V lost 6 bases, and 10 bases had no gene match. The CDR3 spans 15 residues. The CDR3 DNA follows: TGTGCCAGCAGGGAGGACAGGGACTCACTCAATGAGCAGTTCTTC. Its protein product is CASREDRDSLNEQFF.

The V call is TRBV7-2, the J call TRBJ2-6; D might be TRBD1 or TRBD2, each matching 6 bases. The germline V gene encodes CDR1 SGHTA and CDR2 FQGNSA. CDR3 size: 15 residues. Trimming removed 10 bases at V and 4 bases at J, with 17 bases between. The CDR3: CATREGGYGANVLTF. In DNA, the CDR3 is TGTGCCACTCGAGAGGGGGGCTACGGGGCCAACGTCCTGACTTTC. Drawing the rest from reference TRBV7-2 and TRBJ2-6, the complete variable domain is GAGVSQSPSNKVTEKGKDVELRCDPISGHTALYWYRQSLGQGLEFLIYFQGNSAPDKSGLPSDRFSAERTGGSVSTLTIQRTQQEDSAVYLCATREGGYGANVLTFGAGSRLTVL.

This clonotype was found a few times. V and J are TRBV20-1 and TRBJ2-1; TRBD1 matches 7 bases. Unmatched junction bases numbered 9, after V lost 6 bases and J lost 4 bases. Germline V CDR1 and CDR2: DFQATT, SNEGSKA (reference sequence). The CDR3 consists of 14 residues. DNA for the CDR3: TGCAGTGCCAGAAGGACAGGTCCGTACAATGAGCAGTTCTTC. Protein sequence: CSARRTGPYNEQFF.